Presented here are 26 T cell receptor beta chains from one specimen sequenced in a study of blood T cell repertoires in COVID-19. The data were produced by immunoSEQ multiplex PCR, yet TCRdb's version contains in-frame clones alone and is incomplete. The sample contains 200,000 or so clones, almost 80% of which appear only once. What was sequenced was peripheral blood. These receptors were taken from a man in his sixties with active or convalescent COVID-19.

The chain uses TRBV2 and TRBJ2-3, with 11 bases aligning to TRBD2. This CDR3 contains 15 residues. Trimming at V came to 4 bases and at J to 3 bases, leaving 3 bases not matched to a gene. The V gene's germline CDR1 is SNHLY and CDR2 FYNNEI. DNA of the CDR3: TGTGCCAGCAGTGTTTTAGCGGGAGGGACAGATACGCAGTATTTT. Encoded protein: CASSVLAGGTDTQYF.

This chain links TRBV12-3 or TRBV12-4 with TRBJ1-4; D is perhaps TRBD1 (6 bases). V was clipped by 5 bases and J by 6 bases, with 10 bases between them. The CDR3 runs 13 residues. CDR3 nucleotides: TGTGCCAGCAGTATCAGACAGGATGAAAAACTGTTTTTT. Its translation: CASSIRQDEKLFF.

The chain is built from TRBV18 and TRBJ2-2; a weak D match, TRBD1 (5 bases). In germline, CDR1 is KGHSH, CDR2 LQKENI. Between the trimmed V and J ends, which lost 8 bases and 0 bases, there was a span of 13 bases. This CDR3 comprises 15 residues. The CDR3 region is CASDPGKSNTGELFF. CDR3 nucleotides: TGTGCCAGCGACCCAGGGAAGTCGAACACCGGGGAGCTGTTTTTT.

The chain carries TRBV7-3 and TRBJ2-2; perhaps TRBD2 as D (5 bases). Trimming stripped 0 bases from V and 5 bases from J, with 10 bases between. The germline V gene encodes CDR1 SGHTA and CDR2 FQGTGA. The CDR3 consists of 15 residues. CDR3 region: CASSLTRALTGELFF. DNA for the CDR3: TGTGCCAGCAGCTTAACGCGGGCCCTAACCGGGGAGCTGTTTTTT.

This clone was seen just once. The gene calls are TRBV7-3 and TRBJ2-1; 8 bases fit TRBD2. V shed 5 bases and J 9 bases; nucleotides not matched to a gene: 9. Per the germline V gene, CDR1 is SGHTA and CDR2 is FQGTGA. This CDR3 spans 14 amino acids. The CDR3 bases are TGTGCCAGCAGCCGGAAGCGGGAGTTGGGTGAGCAGTTCTTC. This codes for CASSRKRELGEQFF.

The CDR3 DNA reads TGCAGCGTGGATAGCGGGAGGGGAGAGACCCAGTACTTC. This gives the protein CSVDSGRGETQYF. The chain is built from TRBV29-1 and TRBJ2-5; 11 nucleotides align to TRBD2. V lost 6 bases and J lost 4; bases outside the gene matches: 4. Germline V lookup: CDR1 SQVTM, CDR2 ANQGSEA. The CDR3 is 13 amino acids. Variable domain in full (rest from reference TRBV29-1 and TRBJ2-5): SAVISQKPSRDICQRGTSLTIQCQVDSQVTMMFWYRQQPGQSLTLIATANQGSEATYESGFVIDKFPISRPNLTFSTLTVSNMSPEDSSIYLCSVDSGRGETQYFGPGTRLLVL.

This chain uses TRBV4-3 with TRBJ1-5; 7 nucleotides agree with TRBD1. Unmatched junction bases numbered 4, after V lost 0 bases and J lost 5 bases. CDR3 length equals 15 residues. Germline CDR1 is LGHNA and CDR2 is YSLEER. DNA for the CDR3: TGCGCCAGCAGCCAAGATTGGGACAGAGATCAGCCCCAGCATTTT. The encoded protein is CASSQDWDRDQPQHF.

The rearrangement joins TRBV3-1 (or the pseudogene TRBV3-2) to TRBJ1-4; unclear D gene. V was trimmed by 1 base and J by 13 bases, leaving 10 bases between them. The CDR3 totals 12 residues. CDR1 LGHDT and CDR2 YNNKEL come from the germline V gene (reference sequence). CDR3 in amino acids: CASSQANVRLFF. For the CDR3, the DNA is TGTGCCAGCAGCCAAGCTAACGTAAGACTGTTTTTT.

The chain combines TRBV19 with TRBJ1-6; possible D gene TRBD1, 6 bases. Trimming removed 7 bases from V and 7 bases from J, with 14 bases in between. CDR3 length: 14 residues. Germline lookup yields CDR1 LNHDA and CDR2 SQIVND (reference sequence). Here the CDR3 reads CASTETGLNSPLHF. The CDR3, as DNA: TGTGCCAGTACCGAGACAGGTCTAAATTCACCCCTCCACTTT.

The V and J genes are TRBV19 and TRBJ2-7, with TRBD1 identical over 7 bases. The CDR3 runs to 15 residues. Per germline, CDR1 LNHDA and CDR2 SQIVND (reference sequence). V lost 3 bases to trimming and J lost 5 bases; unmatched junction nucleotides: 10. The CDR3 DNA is TGTGCCAGTAGTATCCCGGGACAGAACACGGACGAGCAGTACTTC. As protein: CASSIPGQNTDEQYF.

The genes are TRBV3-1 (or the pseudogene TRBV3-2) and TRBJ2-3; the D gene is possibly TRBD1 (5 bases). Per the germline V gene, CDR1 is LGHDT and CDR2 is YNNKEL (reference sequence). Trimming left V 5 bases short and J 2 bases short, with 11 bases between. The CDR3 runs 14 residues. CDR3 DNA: TGTGCCAGCAGCTCTGGGGCCTTCACAGATACGCAGTATTTT. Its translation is CASSSGAFTDTQYF.

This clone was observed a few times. CDR3 protein: CASSPGARGPQHF. CDR3 nucleotide sequence: TGTGCCAGCAGCCCCGGCGCCAGGGGACCCCAGCATTTT. The chain employs TRBV5-6 and TRBJ1-5; D is perhaps TRBD1 (6 bases). This CDR3 spans 13 amino acids. Germline CDR1 is SGHDT and CDR2 is YYEEEE. V was shortened by 4 bases and J by 10 bases, with 15 bases between the two germline ends. Variable domain in full (rest from reference TRBV5-6 and TRBJ1-5): DAGVTQSPTHLIKTRGQQVTLRCSPKSGHDTVSWYQQALGQGPQFIFQYYEEEERQRGNFPDRFSGHQFPNYSSELNVNALLLGDSALYLCASSPGARGPQHFGDGTRLSIL.

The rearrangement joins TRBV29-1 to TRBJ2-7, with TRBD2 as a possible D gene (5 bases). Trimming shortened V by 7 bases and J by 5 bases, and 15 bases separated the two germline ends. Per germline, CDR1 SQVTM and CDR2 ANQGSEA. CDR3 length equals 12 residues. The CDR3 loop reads CSGADYADEQYF. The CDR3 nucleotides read TGCAGCGGGGCAGACTACGCCGACGAGCAGTACTTC.

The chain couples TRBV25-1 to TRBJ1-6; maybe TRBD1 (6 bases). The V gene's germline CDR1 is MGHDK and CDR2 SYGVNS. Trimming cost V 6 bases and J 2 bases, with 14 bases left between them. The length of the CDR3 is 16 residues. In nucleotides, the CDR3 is TGTGCCAGCAGCCAGCCGGGGGGCGCCTATAATTCACCCCTCCACTTT. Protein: CASSQPGGAYNSPLHF. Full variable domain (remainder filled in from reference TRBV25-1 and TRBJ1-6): EADIYQTPRYLVIGTGKKITLECSQTMGHDKMYWYQQDPGMELHLIHYSYGVNSTEKGDLSSESTVSRIRTEHFPLTLESARPSHTSQYLCASSQPGGAYNSPLHFGNGTRLTVT.

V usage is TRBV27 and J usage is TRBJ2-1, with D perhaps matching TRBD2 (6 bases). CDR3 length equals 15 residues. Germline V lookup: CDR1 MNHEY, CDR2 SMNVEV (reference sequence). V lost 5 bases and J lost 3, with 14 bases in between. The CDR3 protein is CASSLPGGVYNEQFF. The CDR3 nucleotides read TGTGCCAGCAGTCTCCCAGGAGGGGTCTACAATGAGCAGTTCTTC.

CDR3 sequence reads: CASSLADTGELFF. CDR3 bases: TGTGCCAGCTCACTGGCAGACACCGGGGAGCTGTTTTTT. The rearrangement joins TRBV18 to TRBJ2-2; D is ambiguous. Germline CDR1 KGHSH, CDR2 LQKENI. The CDR3 length is 13 residues. The V end was cut by 4 bases, the J end by 3 bases, with 6 bases between. Looking up the rest from reference TRBV18 and TRBJ2-2 gives the full variable domain: NAGVMQNPRHLVRRRGQEARLRCSPMKGHSHVYWYRQLPEEGLKFMVYLQKENIIDESGMPKERFSAEFPKEGPSILRIQQVVRGDSAAYFCASSLADTGELFFGEGSRLTVL.

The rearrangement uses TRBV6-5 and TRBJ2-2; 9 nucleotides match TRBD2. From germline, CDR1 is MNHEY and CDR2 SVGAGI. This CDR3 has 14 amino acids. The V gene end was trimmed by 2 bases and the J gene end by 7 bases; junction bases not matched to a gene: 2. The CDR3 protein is CASSYGGRVGELFF. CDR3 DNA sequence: TGTGCCAGCAGTTACGGCGGGAGGGTCGGGGAGCTGTTTTTT.

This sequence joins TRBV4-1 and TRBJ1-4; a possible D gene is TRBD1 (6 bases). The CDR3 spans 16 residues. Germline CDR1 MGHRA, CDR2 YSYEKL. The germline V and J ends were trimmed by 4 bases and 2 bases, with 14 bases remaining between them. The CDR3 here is CASSPGTGYTNEKLFF. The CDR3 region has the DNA TGCGCCAGCAGCCCGGGTACAGGGTACACTAATGAAAAACTGTTTTTT.

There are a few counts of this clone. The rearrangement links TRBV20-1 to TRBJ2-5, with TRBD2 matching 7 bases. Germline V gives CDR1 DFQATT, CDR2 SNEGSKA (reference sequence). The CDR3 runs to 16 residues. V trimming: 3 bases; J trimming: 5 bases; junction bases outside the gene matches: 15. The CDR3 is CSASPSVGGRSETQYF. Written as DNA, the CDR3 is TGCAGTGCTAGTCCCTCTGTTGGCGGGAGATCGGAGACCCAGTACTTC.

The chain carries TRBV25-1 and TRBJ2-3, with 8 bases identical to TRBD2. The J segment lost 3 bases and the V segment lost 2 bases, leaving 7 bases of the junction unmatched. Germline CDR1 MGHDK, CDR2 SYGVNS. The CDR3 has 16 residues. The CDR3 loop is CASSEAGRASTDTQYF. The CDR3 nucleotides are TGTGCCAGCAGTGAAGCCGGGAGGGCCAGTACAGATACGCAGTATTTT.

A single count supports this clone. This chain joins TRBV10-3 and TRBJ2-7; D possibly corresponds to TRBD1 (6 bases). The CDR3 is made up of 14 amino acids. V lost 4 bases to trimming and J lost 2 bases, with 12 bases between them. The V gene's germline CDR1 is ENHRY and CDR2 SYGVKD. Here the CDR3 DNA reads TGTGCCATCAGTGGACAGGCAGCACCCTACGAGCAGTACTTC. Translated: CAISGQAAPYEQYF.

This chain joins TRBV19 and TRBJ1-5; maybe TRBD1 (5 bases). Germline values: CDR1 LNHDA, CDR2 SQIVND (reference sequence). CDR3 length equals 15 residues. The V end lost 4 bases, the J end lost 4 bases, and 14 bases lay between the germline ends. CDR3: CASSTFWGGNQPQHF. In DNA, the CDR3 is TGTGCCAGTAGTACCTTTTGGGGGGGGAATCAGCCCCAGCATTTT.

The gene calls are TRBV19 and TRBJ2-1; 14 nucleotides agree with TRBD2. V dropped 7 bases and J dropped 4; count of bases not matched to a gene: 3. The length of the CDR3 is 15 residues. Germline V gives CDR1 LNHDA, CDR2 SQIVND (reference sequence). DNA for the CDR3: TGTGCCAGTAAGACTAGCGGGAGGGCGTACAATGAGCAGTTCTTC. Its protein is CASKTSGRAYNEQFF.

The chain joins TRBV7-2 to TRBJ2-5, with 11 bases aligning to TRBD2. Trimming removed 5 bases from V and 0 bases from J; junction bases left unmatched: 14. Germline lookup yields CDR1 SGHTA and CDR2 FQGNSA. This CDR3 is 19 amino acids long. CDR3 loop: CASSLSPPASGGYQETQYF. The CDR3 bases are TGTGCCAGCAGCCTAAGTCCCCCGGCTAGCGGGGGGTACCAAGAGACCCAGTACTTC.

The CDR3 loop reads CASSLGYPGDGYTF. In DNA, the CDR3 is TGTGCCAGCAGTTTAGGCTATCCAGGGGATGGCTACACCTTC. The chain combines TRBV28 with TRBJ1-2, with D possibly matching TRBD1 (6 bases). Germline V gene sequence: CDR1 MDHEN, CDR2 SYDVKM. This CDR3 is built from 14 residues. Trimming shortened V by 2 bases and J by 6 bases, and 13 bases separated the two germline ends.

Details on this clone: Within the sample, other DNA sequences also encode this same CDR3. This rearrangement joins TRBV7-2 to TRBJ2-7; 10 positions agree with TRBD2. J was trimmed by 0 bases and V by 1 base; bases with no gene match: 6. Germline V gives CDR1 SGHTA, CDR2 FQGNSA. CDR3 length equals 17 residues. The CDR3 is CASSLVASGSSSYEQYF. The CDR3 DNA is TGTGCCAGCAGCTTAGTAGCTAGCGGGAGCTCCTCCTACGAGCAGTACTTC.